Given below is one TCR beta chain in context. In the same sample, other DNA sequences code for this CDR3. In the source study's methods: Reference gene primer amplification in the assay estimated nucleated cell counts. Produced via immunoSEQ multiplex PCR; TCRdb's table is partial and in-frame only. That table furnishes V, J and clone size, whereas the DNA furnished D and trimming. The data show 140,000 or so clones, just under 85% seen once. Study members were between about 18 and 95 years old and lived in 20 to 30 US regions. These data belong to a study of blood T cell repertoires in COVID-19. Across the study: Samples taken during acute and convalescent COVID-19 were collected in the United States, Italy and Spain. From T cells, B-cell-depleted T cells, or PBMCs came the material, which was cDNA or gDNA.

Per germline, CDR1 MNHEY and CDR2 SMNVEV (reference sequence). V shed 6 bases and J 1 base; nucleotides not matched to a gene: 2. The CDR3 loop spans 13 amino acids. Sequencing input: PBMCs or T cells enriched from blood (not recorded which). The chain recombines TRBV27 with TRBJ1-1, with 7 bases fitting TRBD1. The origin of this receptor is a woman aged 50 to 60 with acute COVID-19. CDR3 DNA sequence: TGTGCCAGCAGGAGACAGGGGAACACTGAAGCTTTCTTT. Translating it yields CASRRQGNTEAFF.